In its sample, the clone carrying this T cell receptor (beta chain) was seen many times. The antigen is unknown. Researchers amplified the TCR beta CDR3 regions from RNA transcripts. With the HTBI primer set, the TCR CDR3 went through a first round of RT-PCR. TCRdb reprocessed the multiplex PCR reads via MiXCR and lists one record per CDR3 protein. The table shows 360,000 or so distinct CDR3 sequences, with less than 20% occurring only once. The source of the sample is a study of T cells in Graves' hyperthyroidism and ophthalmopathy. Broader study findings: Progression to ophthalmopathy was predicted a median of 6.5 months early.

The CDR3 contains 12 residues. Germline V CDR1 and CDR2: SQVTM, ANQGSEA. Trimming left V 3 bases short and J 3 bases short, with 8 bases between. The TCR comes from a woman between 40 and 55 years old with Graves' ophthalmopathy. Sequences were obtained from blood. V gene TRBV29-1 combines with J gene TRBJ2-5; perhaps D is TRBD1 or TRBD2 (5 bases each). CDR3 protein: CSVERGEETQYF. As DNA, the CDR3 is TGCAGCGTTGAGAGGGGAGAAGAGACCCAGTACTTC.